The 29 T cell receptor beta chains listed next were all sequenced from one sample in a study of T cells in Graves' hyperthyroidism and ophthalmopathy. Regions amplified from RNA transcripts were the TCR beta CDR3 regions. HTBI primers were used for first-round RT-PCR of the TCR CDR3. TCRdb analysed the multiplex PCR reads with MiXCR anew, one entry per CDR3 protein. The repertoire holds a few hundred thousand distinct CDR3 sequences, with around 15% as singletons. The sequenced material came from blood. All receptors derive from a woman in her 30s with Graves' ophthalmopathy.

Concerning this clonotype: Given a much more abundant clone one base away, this may be a read error. J is TRBJ1-4 and V is TRBV6-2 or TRBV6-3; D ambiguous. Germline lookup yields CDR1 MNHEY and CDR2 SVGEGT. CDR3 length: 14 residues. The CDR3 DNA sequence: TGTGCCAGCAGTTACTCAGGCACTAATGAAAAACTGTCTTTT. It codes for CASSYSGTNEKLSF.

The table lists this clonotype with many counts. V is TRBV20-1 and J is TRBJ2-5; tentative D call: TRBD1 (6 bases). V lost 6 bases to trimming and J lost 2 bases, with 19 bases between them. CDR3 length: 15 residues. The germline gives CDR1 DFQATT, CDR2 SNEGSKA (reference sequence). The chain's CDR3 is CSARDHRDYQETQYF. CDR3 sequence (DNA): TGCAGTGCACGGGACCACAGGGATTATCAAGAGACCCAGTACTTC.

This clonotype was observed many times. The rearrangement joins TRBV27 to TRBJ2-7; tentatively, D is TRBD2 (6 bases). From germline, CDR1 is MNHEY and CDR2 SMNVEV (reference sequence). This CDR3 spans 14 amino acids. Trimming took off 2 bases at V and 4 bases at J, with 12 bases between the two ends. CDR3: CASSLSGFGYEQYF. The DNA for the CDR3 is TGTGCCAGCAGTTTAAGCGGGTTTGGGTACGAGCAGTACTTC.

This clonotype came up many times. V gene TRBV7-6 combines with J gene TRBJ2-5; 7 bases align to TRBD2. The length of the CDR3 is 14 residues. The germline CDR1 and CDR2 sequences are SGHVS and FNYEAQ. The V segment lost 2 bases and the J segment 2 bases; nucleotides outside the gene matches: 2. In nucleotides, the CDR3 is TGTGCCAGCAGCTTACCGGGAGGACAAGAGACCCAGTACTTC. Encoded protein: CASSLPGGQETQYF.

This clonotype was counted only a few times. A much larger clone sits a single nucleotide away, making a read error possible. The rearrangement links TRBV2 to TRBJ2-3; tentatively, D is TRBD1 (6 bases). CDR3 length equals 15 residues. Germline V CDR1 and CDR2: SNHLY, FYNNEI. V was clipped by 6 bases and J by 0 bases, with 13 bases between them. CDR3 bases: TGTGCCAGCAGGGGGGCCTGGGTGAGCACAGATACGCAGTATTTT. It is translated as CASRGAWVSTDTQYF. The variable domain in full, with the rest retrieved from reference TRBV2 and TRBJ2-3, is EPEVTQTPSHQVTQMGQEVILRCVPISNHLYFYWYRQILGQKVEFLVSFYNNEISEKSEIFDDQFSVERPDGSNFTLKIRSTKLEDSAMYFCASRGAWVSTDTQYFGPGTRLTVL.

Ten or more counts support this clonotype. V usage is TRBV11-3 and J usage is TRBJ2-5; D may be TRBD2 (6 bases). CDR1 and CDR2 from the germline V gene are SGHNT and YENEEA. V was cut by 1 base and J by 1 base, with 10 bases left in between. There are 15 residues in the CDR3. The CDR3 DNA follows: TGTGCCAGCAGCTTAGGTCTGGGACTCCAAGAGACCCAGTACTTC. It yields the protein CASSLGLGLQETQYF.

This clonotype was counted many times. V is TRBV30 and J is TRBJ1-2, with 11 bases fitting TRBD1. The CDR3 runs to 16 residues. Germline V CDR1 and CDR2: GTSNPN, SVGIG (reference sequence). J lost 7 bases, V lost 0 bases, and 10 bases had no gene match. The CDR3 DNA reads TGTGCCTGGAGTGTATCCCTAAGGACAGGGGGCTCTGGCTACACCTTC. Translation: CAWSVSLRTGGSGYTF.

This clonotype was seen repeatedly, ten times or more. The chain is built from TRBV7-9 and TRBJ1-1; D is undetermined. CDR3 length: 13 amino acids. Deletions cut 2 bases from V and 8 bases from J, with 12 bases between. Germline-derived CDR1 and CDR2 are SEHNR and FQNEAQ (reference sequence). Written as DNA, the CDR3 is TGTGCCAGCAGCTTACTCCCCGCCGGCGAAGCTTTCTTT. Translated: CASSLLPAGEAFF.

In its sample, this clonotype was seen many times. This chain links TRBV27 with TRBJ2-7, with 11 positions matching TRBD2. Per the germline V gene, CDR1 is MNHEY and CDR2 is SMNVEV (reference sequence). The CDR3 runs to 18 residues. The V segment lost 2 bases and the J segment 1 base; nucleotides outside the gene matches: 10. Here the CDR3 DNA reads TGTGCCAGCAGTTTAGGGGCTAGCGGGGGGCCAGGATCCTACGAGCAGTACTTC. Translation gives CASSLGASGGPGSYEQYF.

The table lists this clonotype with many counts. This chain uses TRBV7-2 with TRBJ2-5; D gene unclear. CDR1 and CDR2 from the germline V gene are SGHTA and FQGNSA. The CDR3 spans 15 residues. With 2 bases removed from V and 2 bases from J, the gap between germline ends came to 12 bases. CDR3 sequence: CASSLNWIQQETQYF. In DNA form, the CDR3 reads TGTGCCAGCAGCTTAAATTGGATACAGCAAGAGACCCAGTACTTC. Looking up the rest from reference TRBV7-2 and TRBJ2-5 gives the full variable domain: GAGVSQSPSNKVTEKGKDVELRCDPISGHTALYWYRQSLGQGLEFLIYFQGNSAPDKSGLPSDRFSAERTGGSVSTLTIQRTQQEDSAVYLCASSLNWIQQETQYFGPGTRLLVL.

This clonotype was seen at least ten times. This rearrangement joins TRBV3-1 to TRBJ2-3; 11 positions match TRBD1. With 7 bases clipped from V and 6 bases from J, the junction kept 6 bases outside the gene matches. Looked up from germline, CDR1 is LGHDT and CDR2 is YNNKEL (reference sequence). CDR3 size: 14 residues. The CDR3 coding sequence is TGTGCCAGCACCCAGGGACAGGGGGTGGATACGCAGTATTTT. It is translated as CASTQGQGVDTQYF.

This clonotype was counted ten times or more. The chain links TRBV10-1 to TRBJ2-6; D unresolved. The CDR3 sequence is 13 residues long. Germline V CDR1 and CDR2: WNHNN, SYGVQD (reference sequence). V was clipped by 3 bases and J by 1 base, with 1 base between them. CDR3: CASSESGANVLTF. The CDR3 region has the DNA TGCGCCAGCAGTGAATCTGGGGCCAACGTCCTGACTTTC.

This chain links TRBV20-1 with TRBJ2-6, with 9 bases aligning to TRBD1. The CDR3 consists of 19 residues. Losses at the gene ends were 4 bases for V and 2 bases for J; bases not matched to a gene: 15. Germline CDR1 is DFQATT and CDR2 is SNEGSKA (reference sequence). CDR3 nucleotide sequence: TGCAGTGCTAAGCCGGGACAGGGATTTCAAATCCCTGGGGCCAACGTCCTGACTTTC. The encoded protein is CSAKPGQGFQIPGANVLTF.

In its sample, this clonotype was seen a few times. The chain couples TRBV19 to TRBJ1-6; 8 positions agree with TRBD1. The germline V gene encodes CDR1 LNHDA and CDR2 SQIVND (reference sequence). V shed 3 bases and J 9 bases; nucleotides not matched to a gene: 10. The CDR3 length is 16 residues. The CDR3 region is CASSIAAQGAFSPLHF. The CDR3 bases are TGTGCCAGTAGTATTGCGGCGCAGGGGGCTTTTTCACCCCTCCACTTT.

This clonotype occurred many times. The chain employs TRBV29-1 and TRBJ1-6; D is unclear. Trimming took 2 bases from V and 9 from J, leaving 8 bases between them. Germline assignment: CDR1 SQVTM and CDR2 ANQGSEA. The CDR3 extends over 12 amino acids. CDR3 bases: TGCAGCGTTGAATTATTGGTTTCACCCCTCCACTTT. It encodes CSVELLVSPLHF.

This clonotype showed up many times. V usage is TRBV20-1 and J usage is TRBJ1-4, with a weak D call TRBD1 (5 bases). The germline V and J ends were trimmed by 0 bases and 1 base, with 9 bases remaining between them. Germline V gene sequence: CDR1 DFQATT, CDR2 SNEGSKA (reference sequence). This CDR3 comprises 15 residues. CDR3 in amino acids: CSARDLRVTNEKLFF. The DNA of the CDR3 is TGCAGTGCTAGAGATCTCAGGGTAACTAATGAAAAACTGTTTTTT.

This clonotype was detected many times. This chain uses TRBV7-9 with TRBJ2-2; 9 bases match TRBD1. This CDR3 comprises 18 residues. Germline V gene data show CDR1 as SEHNR and CDR2 as FQNEAQ (reference sequence). The trim removed 4 bases at V and 1 base at J, leaving 10 bases unmatched. The CDR3 DNA reads as TGTGCCAGCAGCTACCGGGACAGGGAAGTTTGGAACACCGGGGAGCTGTTTTTT. This translates into CASSYRDREVWNTGELFF.

The sample holds many counts of this clonotype. The rearrangement uses TRBV29-1 and TRBJ1-1, with a tentative D call TRBD1 (5 bases). CDR1 is SQVTM and CDR2 is ANQGSEA in the germline V gene. The length of the CDR3 is 10 residues. V was clipped by 6 bases and J by 7 bases, with 9 bases between them. CDR3 region: CSVRDVEAFF. The DNA of the CDR3 is TGCAGCGTCCGGGACGTTGAAGCTTTCTTT.

This clonotype came up many times. The J gene is TRBJ2-3, the V gene TRBV11-2; D gene ambiguous. CDR1 SGHAT and CDR2 FQNNGV come from the germline V gene. V was clipped by 1 base and J by 0 bases, with 8 bases between them. The CDR3 sequence is 15 residues long. CDR3 nucleotides: TGTGCCAGCAGCTTAGCCCAACCTAGCACAGATACGCAGTATTTT. Translated, it gives CASSLAQPSTDTQYF.

This clonotype has a count of ten or more. The V call is TRBV2, the J call TRBJ2-7, with D tentatively TRBD1 or TRBD2 (5 bases each). The CDR3 covers 12 residues. The V end was cut by 8 bases, the J end by 2 bases, with 10 bases between. Germline V gene lookup returns CDR1 SNHLY and CDR2 FYNNEI. The CDR3 DNA reads as TGTGCCAGCGGGGGATTTGCCTACGAGCAGTACTTC. Protein: CASGGFAYEQYF.

Comment on this clonotype: The conserved phenylalanine or tryptophan is not found at the CDR3 terminus, so this likely reflects a read error. The V and J genes are TRBV28 and TRBJ1-5, with D unclear. This CDR3 region has 18 residues. CDR1 MDHEN and CDR2 SYDVKM come from the germline V gene. V dropped 5 bases and J dropped 0 bases, with 20 bases sitting between them. The CDR3, as DNA: TGTGCCAGCAGTCTCCTGGGCCTCACCCTTTATAGCAATCAGCCCCAGCATCTT. Amino acid sequence: CASSLLGLTLYSNQPQHL.

This clonotype was observed many times. J is TRBJ2-1 and V is TRBV9; D gene uncertain. Trimming left V 3 bases short and J 2 bases short, with 9 bases between. Germline CDR1 is SGDLS and CDR2 is YYNGEE. There are 14 residues in the CDR3. CDR3 residues: CASSAPRAYNEQFF. The DNA of the CDR3 is TGTGCCAGCAGCGCCCCCCGGGCCTACAATGAGCAGTTCTTC.

This chain links TRBV27 with TRBJ2-3; D is unresolved. Germline V gene data show CDR1 as MNHEY and CDR2 as SMNVEV (reference sequence). Trimming took 10 bases from V and 6 from J, leaving 11 bases between them. The CDR3 has 11 residues. Here the CDR3 DNA reads TGTGCCACTATTCAGGCGGATACGCAGTATTTT. This encodes CATIQADTQYF.

This chain joins TRBV6-1 and TRBJ1-2; possible D gene TRBD1, 5 bases. Germline assignment: CDR1 MNHNS and CDR2 SASEGT. V was trimmed by 8 bases and J by 2 bases, leaving 15 bases between them. The CDR3 sequence is 14 residues long. In nucleotides, the CDR3 is TGTGCCAGCCAGGATTGGGGGTTCAACTATGGCTACACCTTC. This translates into CASQDWGFNYGYTF.

This clonotype came up once. The chain uses TRBV24-1 and TRBJ2-5; 15 bases are a match to TRBD2. The CDR3 is 17 residues long. V shed 5 bases, J shed 5 bases, and the junction held 8 bases outside the gene matches. CDR1 is KGHDR and CDR2 is SFDVKD in the germline V gene. This CDR3 is CATSGGLAGGPGETQYF. The DNA for the CDR3 is TGTGCCACCAGTGGAGGACTAGCGGGGGGGCCTGGGGAGACCCAGTACTTC.

There are many counts of this clonotype. The chain has TRBV6-1 and TRBJ2-6, with D uncertain. Germline V gives CDR1 MNHNS, CDR2 SASEGT. Trimming removed 6 bases from V and 1 base from J, with 13 bases in between. The CDR3 consists of 16 residues. The CDR3, as DNA: TGTGCCAGCAGGTCCCCCGTTTCATCTGGGGCCAACGTCCTGACTTTC. This sequence encodes CASRSPVSSGANVLTF.

The table lists this clonotype with many counts. The chain employs TRBV20-1 and TRBJ2-2, with 8 positions matching TRBD2. The germline V gene has CDR1 DFQATT and CDR2 SNEGSKA (reference sequence). This CDR3 is built from 16 residues. Germline trimming cut 2 bases from V and 1 base from J; bases unmatched to any gene: 6. CDR3 protein: CSARWVAGLNTGELFF. CDR3 sequence (DNA): TGCAGTGCTAGATGGGTAGCGGGGCTGAACACCGGGGAGCTGTTTTTT.

This clonotype was detected only a few times. The J gene is TRBJ2-5, the V gene TRBV19, with 11 nucleotides matching TRBD1. The germline gives CDR1 LNHDA, CDR2 SQIVND (reference sequence). After removal of 7 bases from V and 4 bases from J, the junction contained 8 bases not matched to a gene. The CDR3 contains 15 residues. CDR3 sequence reads: CASKAGTGGRETQYF. The CDR3 DNA reads as TGTGCCAGTAAAGCCGGGACAGGGGGTCGAGAGACCCAGTACTTC.

At least ten counts were recorded for this clonotype. This chain joins TRBV11-2 and TRBJ1-1; the D is unclear. V lost 0 bases to trimming and J lost 0 bases, with 5 bases between them. Germline loops: CDR1 SGHAT, CDR2 FQNNGV. The CDR3 contains 14 residues. The CDR3 coding sequence is TGTGCCAGCAGCTTAGACGGGGTGAACACTGAAGCTTTCTTT. Protein sequence: CASSLDGVNTEAFF.